A single sample gave rise to the 27 T cell receptor beta chains below, sequenced in a study of CD8+CD57+ T cells in acquired aplastic anemia. CD8+CD57+ cell expansion, shown by flow cytometry, had occurred in the patients selected for sequencing. Genomic DNA, serving as template, underwent TCR beta VDJ and CDR3 profiling. TCRdb reprocessed the reads with MiXCR, giving one entry per CDR3 protein. Of about 160,000 distinct CDR3 sequences in the sample, 40% to 60% were seen once. Sequencing was carried out using sorted CD4+, CD8+, or CD8+CD57+ T cells (not recorded which) from PBMCs. These receptors were collected from a human donor with aplastic anemia.

This clonotype appeared many times. V gene TRBV6-1 combines with J gene TRBJ1-5; D gene unclear. The germline CDR1 and CDR2 sequences are MNHNS and SASEGT. V was clipped by 3 bases and J by 7 bases, with 10 bases between them. This CDR3 spans 13 amino acids. The CDR3 nucleotides are TGTGCCAGCAGTGATTATCTATGGCAGCCCCAGCATTTT. Its translation is CASSDYLWQPQHF.

About this clonotype: A single base separates this from a much larger clone, so it may be a read error. The chain joins TRBV30 to TRBJ2-7; 7 bases line up with TRBD1. CDR1 and CDR2 from the germline V gene are GTSNPN and SVGIG (reference sequence). The length of the CDR3 is 13 residues. Here the CDR3 DNA reads TGTGCCAGGAGTGTAGGGGCAGGGGGCGAGCAGTACTTC. Translated: CARSVGAGGEQYF.

This sequence joins TRBV4-2 and TRBJ2-7; weak D call: TRBD1 (6 bases). The germline V gene encodes CDR1 LGHNA and CDR2 YNFKEQ. V lost 3 bases and J 2 bases, leaving 14 bases between the germline ends. This CDR3 spans 15 amino acids. The DNA for the CDR3 is TGTGCCAGCAGCCATCTGGACAGAGGCACCTACGAGCAGTACTTC. Translation gives CASSHLDRGTYEQYF.

This clonotype has just a few counts. This chain joins TRBV29-1 and TRBJ2-7; TRBD1 might be the D (6 bases). Trimming removed 6 bases at V and 3 bases at J, with 18 bases between. This CDR3 is 14 amino acids long. Looked up from germline, CDR1 is SQVTM and CDR2 is ANQGSEA. CDR3 coding DNA: TGCAGCGTCACCCAAGACAGGTACAACTACGAGCAGTACTTC. Its translation: CSVTQDRYNYEQYF.

The chain has TRBV29-1 and TRBJ1-2; 7 nucleotides agree with TRBD1. Germline CDR1 and CDR2: SQVTM and ANQGSEA. This CDR3 has 11 amino acids. The junction had 4 bases not matched to a gene; V was cut back by 4 bases and J by 8 bases. The CDR3 DNA reads TGCAGCGTTGCGGCAGGGGGAGGCTACACCTTC. Its protein product is CSVAAGGGYTF.

This clonotype was observed at least ten times. The chain has TRBV2 and TRBJ1-6, with D possibly being TRBD1 (5 bases). Trimming shortened V by 6 bases and J by 0 bases, and 9 bases separated the two germline ends. Germline V lookup: CDR1 SNHLY, CDR2 FYNNEI. This CDR3 region has 15 residues. The CDR3 region has the DNA TGTGCCAGCAGGTCGACAGACTCCTATAATTCACCCCTCCACTTT. Residues: CASRSTDSYNSPLHF.

The gene calls are TRBV12-3 or TRBV12-4 and TRBJ2-2; D unresolved. Trimming took off 9 bases at V and 6 bases at J, with 5 bases between the two ends. The CDR3 sequence is 10 residues long. Here the CDR3 DNA reads TGTGCCAGTGTAGCCGGGGAGCTGTTTTTT. Translating gives CASVAGELFF.

The V call is TRBV24-1, the J call TRBJ2-7, with D possibly TRBD2 on 6 matching bases. V was clipped by 4 bases and J by 4 bases, with 13 bases between them. CDR3 length: 14 amino acids. Germline V gives CDR1 KGHDR, CDR2 SFDVKD. CDR3 DNA: TGTGCCACCAGTGAAGGAGGGGCCCCTTACGAGCAGTACTTC. This sequence encodes CATSEGGAPYEQYF.

V and J are TRBV19 and TRBJ2-5; D is tentatively TRBD1 or TRBD2 (5 bases each). Germline values: CDR1 LNHDA, CDR2 SQIVND (reference sequence). The ends were cut back, 6 bases at V and 4 bases at J, with 15 bases in the middle. The CDR3 runs to 14 residues. The CDR3 DNA reads as TGTGCCAGTAGCCTCAGGGAGCGCCTAGAGACCCAGTACTTC. Its translation: CASSLRERLETQYF.

This chain joins TRBV19 and TRBJ1-5, with no clear D. V was pared by 0 bases and J by 3 bases, with 3 bases between. In germline, CDR1 is LNHDA, CDR2 SQIVND (reference sequence). This CDR3 region has 13 residues. CDR3 bases: TGTGCCAGTAGTATAGAGATCAATCAGCCCCAGCATTTT. It yields the protein CASSIEINQPQHF.

In this sample, this clonotype turned up many times. The V call is TRBV7-2, the J call TRBJ2-7; 9 bases map to TRBD2. V gave up 4 bases and J gave up 5 bases; unmatched junction bases: 9. The germline CDR1 and CDR2 sequences are SGHTA and FQGNSA. The CDR3 has 15 residues. The CDR3 DNA follows: TGTGCCAGCAGCTGGGCGGGAGGGGAGTGGGACGAGCAGTACTTC. Encoded protein: CASSWAGGEWDEQYF.

The J gene is TRBJ1-1, the V gene TRBV27, with D hard to call. Per germline, CDR1 MNHEY and CDR2 SMNVEV (reference sequence). The CDR3 contains 12 residues. V gave up 5 bases and J gave up 5 bases, with 9 bases separating them. The DNA of the CDR3 is TGTGCCAGCAGTGACCTTGGGACTGAAGCTTTCTTT. Amino acid sequence: CASSDLGTEAFF.

The rearrangement links TRBV14 to TRBJ2-3, with D possibly being TRBD1 (6 bases). V gave up 4 bases and J gave up 7 bases, with 9 bases separating them. The CDR3 runs 12 residues. In germline, CDR1 is SGHDN, CDR2 FVKESK. The CDR3: CASSRTGNTQYF. The CDR3 DNA reads TGTGCCAGCAGCCGAACAGGGAATACGCAGTATTTT.

This clonotype showed up many times. The V call is TRBV6-5, the J call TRBJ2-7, with 8 nucleotides matching TRBD2. V lost 6 bases to trimming and J lost 5 bases; unmatched junction nucleotides: 15. Germline loops: CDR1 MNHEY, CDR2 SVGAGI. This CDR3 is built from 16 residues. For the CDR3, the DNA is TGTGCCAGCAGAACGTCCCGAGGCGGGAGGTCCCACGAGCAGTACTTC. Translation: CASRTSRGGRSHEQYF.

This rearrangement joins TRBV7-9 to TRBJ2-1; tentatively, D is TRBD1 or TRBD2 (5 bases each). Germline V lookup: CDR1 SEHNR, CDR2 FQNEAQ (reference sequence). The CDR3 contains 12 residues. V was cut by 11 bases and J by 8 bases, with 16 bases left in between. The CDR3 DNA reads as TGTGCCGTGGGGACGAAGGACGATGAGCAGTTCTTC. As protein: CAVGTKDDEQFF.

At least ten counts were recorded for this clonotype. The chain employs TRBV7-6 and TRBJ2-3; TRBD2 is a possible D gene (5 bases). This CDR3 spans 12 amino acids. CDR1 SGHVS and CDR2 FNYEAQ come from the germline V gene. The germline V and J ends were trimmed by 6 bases and 4 bases, with 8 bases remaining between them. Here the CDR3 DNA reads TGTGCCAGCAGTCGGGGTTCAGATACGCAGTATTTT. This encodes CASSRGSDTQYF.

This chain joins TRBV19 and TRBJ1-1; D ambiguous. Germline loops: CDR1 LNHDA, CDR2 SQIVND (reference sequence). This CDR3 has 14 amino acids. V lost 4 bases and J lost 1, with 10 bases in between. The chain's CDR3 is CASSRLAENTEAFF. In DNA, the CDR3 is TGTGCCAGTAGTAGACTAGCGGAGAACACTGAAGCTTTCTTT.

This clonotype was seen ten or more times. This sequence joins TRBV6-4 and TRBJ2-2, with TRBD2 identical over 7 bases. CDR1 MRHNA and CDR2 SNTAGT come from the germline V gene. The CDR3 is made up of 17 amino acids. V dropped 0 bases and J dropped 0; count of bases not matched to a gene: 4. The CDR3 DNA is TGTGCCAGCAGTGACTCGGTGGGAGGGCCGAACACCGGGGAGCTGTTTTTT. It is translated as CASSDSVGGPNTGELFF.

This clonotype was seen a few times. The rearrangement uses TRBV20-1 and TRBJ2-7; D possibly uses TRBD1 or TRBD2 (6 bases each). Trimming stripped 3 bases from V and 3 bases from J, with 12 bases between. This CDR3 spans 13 amino acids. Germline CDR1 reads DFQATT; CDR2 reads SNEGSKA (reference sequence). CDR3 region: CSASRGAHYEQYF. CDR3 sequence (DNA): TGCAGTGCTAGTAGGGGGGCACACTACGAGCAGTACTTC.

V and J are TRBV7-2 and TRBJ2-2; 12 nucleotides match TRBD2. Germline V CDR1 and CDR2: SGHTA, FQGNSA. V was pared by 3 bases and J by 2 bases, with 4 bases of the junction left unmatched. This CDR3 has 17 amino acids. The CDR3 DNA is TGTGCCAGCAGCTTGGCTAGCGGGGGGGCTAACACCGGGGAGCTGTTTTTT. Amino acids: CASSLASGGANTGELFF. Variable domain in full (rest from reference TRBV7-2 and TRBJ2-2): GAGVSQSPSNKVTEKGKDVELRCDPISGHTALYWYRQSLGQGLEFLIYFQGNSAPDKSGLPSDRFSAERTGGSVSTLTIQRTQQEDSAVYLCASSLASGGANTGELFFGEGSRLTVL.

The chain uses TRBV10-3 and TRBJ2-1; D might be TRBD1 or TRBD2, each matching 5 bases. The CDR3 has 14 amino acids. Trimming removed 6 bases at V and 7 bases at J, with 16 bases between. The germline CDR1 and CDR2 sequences are ENHRY and SYGVKD. CDR3 in DNA: TGTGCCATCAGCTTAGGGACCGGCAGGAATGAGCAGTTCTTC. It yields the protein CAISLGTGRNEQFF.

Ten or more counts support this clonotype. The V gene is TRBV5-1, the J gene TRBJ2-7; D unresolved. Germline V gene data show CDR1 as SGHRS and CDR2 as YFSETQ. Trimming took off 1 base at V and 0 bases at J, with 17 bases between the two ends. The CDR3 contains 17 residues. CDR3 in amino acids: CASSLSEEFLSSYEQYF. CDR3 sequence (DNA): TGCGCCAGCAGCTTGAGTGAAGAATTCCTTTCCTCCTACGAGCAGTACTTC.

This clonotype has just a few counts. DNA for the CDR3: TGTGCCACCAGCAGGGACAGGGGTGGCACCGGGGAGCTGTTTTTT. Translating gives CATSRDRGGTGELFF. The chain is built from TRBV15 and TRBJ2-2; 9 nucleotides agree with TRBD1. Germline CDR1 and CDR2: LNHNV and YYDKDF (reference sequence). The V segment lost 3 bases and the J segment 4 bases; nucleotides outside the gene matches: 3. The CDR3 has 15 residues.

A few counts support this clonotype. The CDR3, as DNA: TGTGCCAGTACGGGACTAGCGGGGGGCTCCTACGAGCAGTACTTC. Translation: CASTGLAGGSYEQYF. The chain carries TRBV2 and TRBJ2-7; 15 bases match TRBD2. This CDR3 region has 15 residues. Germline CDR1 and CDR2: SNHLY and FYNNEI. V shed 9 bases, J shed 0 bases, and the junction held 3 bases outside the gene matches.

The V call is TRBV29-1, the J call TRBJ2-7, with D unclear. The CDR3 covers 13 residues. CDR1 is SQVTM, CDR2 ANQGSEA, per germline. V shed 4 bases and J shed 2 bases, with 12 bases lying between them. The CDR3 DNA sequence: TGCAGCGTTGTTGGCGCAGCAGCCTACGAGCAGTACTTC. It yields the protein CSVVGAAAYEQYF.

A remark on this clonotype: The germline gene is not matched at one end of the junction; a read error may be the cause. This rearrangement joins TRBV11-1 to TRBJ2-1, with TRBD1 identical over 9 bases. The germline V gene has CDR1 SGHAT and CDR2 FQDESV (reference sequence). The CDR3 has 19 amino acids. CDR3 nucleotide sequence: TGTGCCAGCAGCTTATGCCCCCCGAGACAGGGGGGATCCTACAACGAGCAGTTCTTC. As protein: CASSLCPPRQGGSYNEQFF.

There are many counts of this clonotype. The V gene is TRBV7-9, the J gene TRBJ2-7, with 14 bases that match TRBD2. Trimming at V came to 3 bases and at J to 7 bases, leaving 8 bases not matched to a gene. The germline CDR1 and CDR2 sequences are SEHNR and FQNEAQ (reference sequence). The CDR3 runs 16 residues. CDR3 in DNA: TGTGCCAGCAGCTTCACCCCGGGACTAGCGGGAGAGGAGCAGTACTTC. It codes for CASSFTPGLAGEEQYF.